These 9 T cell receptor beta chains were all obtained from the same sample, sequenced in a study of T cells in Graves' hyperthyroidism and ophthalmopathy. Regions amplified from RNA transcripts were the TCR beta CDR3 regions. With the HTBI primer set, the TCR CDR3 went through a first round of RT-PCR. TCRdb ran MiXCR on the multiplex PCR reads and lists one entry per CDR3 protein. The sample comprises around 580,000 distinct CDR3 sequences, just over 45% of which are singletons, and around 7.7% rests with the top ten. Sequencing input: peripheral blood or thyroid tissue (not recorded which). These receptors were taken from a woman between 18 and 29 years old with Graves' hyperthyroidism.

As regards this clonotype: This CDR3 is missing its conserved last phenylalanine or tryptophan, likely due to a read error. J is TRBJ2-7 and V is TRBV7-9; maybe TRBD1 (6 bases). Trimming removed 2 bases at V and 5 bases at J, with 10 bases between. The CDR3 has 13 amino acids. CDR1 and CDR2 from the germline V gene are SEHNR and FQNEAQ (reference sequence). This CDR3 reads CASSLQGPHEQYL. The CDR3 region has the DNA TGTGCCAGCAGCTTACAGGGGCCTCACGAGCAGTACCTC.

This chain joins TRBV29-1 and TRBJ1-2; D gene unclear. CDR3 length equals 13 residues. CDR1 and CDR2 from the germline V gene are SQVTM and ANQGSEA. V dropped 7 bases and J dropped 8 bases, with 20 bases sitting between them. CDR3 protein: CSAPGHPVGGYTF. Here the CDR3 DNA reads TGCAGCGCCCCGGGCCACCCCGTCGGAGGCTACACCTTC. Looking up the rest from reference TRBV29-1 and TRBJ1-2 gives the full variable domain: SAVISQKPSRDICQRGTSLTIQCQVDSQVTMMFWYRQQPGQSLTLIATANQGSEATYESGFVIDKFPISRPNLTFSTLTVSNMSPEDSSIYLCSAPGHPVGGYTFGSGTRLTVV.

At least ten counts were recorded for this clonotype. V usage is TRBV12-3 or TRBV12-4 and J usage is TRBJ2-7; D could derive from TRBD1 or TRBD2 (5 bases each). V was pared by 5 bases and J by 0 bases, with 11 bases between. This CDR3 is built from 14 residues. The CDR3 bases are TGTGCCAGCAGTCGGGACCCTGCCTCCTACGAGCAGTACTTC. Amino acids: CASSRDPASYEQYF.

The chain carries TRBV10-3 and TRBJ1-1; no definite D call. The V and J ends lost 3 bases and 5 bases respectively, with 10 bases between them. The germline gives CDR1 ENHRY, CDR2 SYGVKD. This CDR3 region has 13 residues. CDR3 protein: CAISDYSGTEAFF. The CDR3 DNA follows: TGTGCCATCAGTGACTATAGCGGGACTGAAGCTTTCTTT.

The V gene is TRBV29-1, the J gene TRBJ2-5, with TRBD2 as a possible D gene (5 bases). Trimming removed 2 bases from V and 1 base from J, with 14 bases in between. The CDR3 has 15 amino acids. The germline V gene has CDR1 SQVTM and CDR2 ANQGSEA. CDR3 residues: CSVEPSAVFQETQYF. CDR3 bases: TGCAGCGTTGAACCGTCAGCGGTCTTCCAAGAGACCCAGTACTTC.

Ten or more counts support this clonotype. The rearrangement links TRBV2 to TRBJ1-6; D possibly corresponds to TRBD1 (5 bases). Trimming removed 7 bases from V and 10 bases from J, with 17 bases in between. The germline V gene has CDR1 SNHLY and CDR2 FYNNEI. The CDR3 contains 14 residues. CDR3 sequence reads: CASTVDSRGSPLHF. In nucleotides, the CDR3 is TGTGCCAGCACCGTAGACAGCCGCGGGTCACCCCTCCACTTT.

In its sample, this clonotype was seen many times. The chain has TRBV18 and TRBJ1-6; D gene unclear. V was clipped by 2 bases and J by 7 bases, with 6 bases between them. The CDR3 extends over 13 amino acids. Germline CDR1 is KGHSH and CDR2 is LQKENI. The CDR3 reads CASSPSENSPLHF. The CDR3 region has the DNA TGTGCCAGCTCACCAAGTGAAAATTCACCCCTCCACTTT.

This clonotype was counted a few times. The chain joins TRBV6-2 or TRBV6-3 to TRBJ2-7, with D tentatively TRBD2 (6 bases). V dropped 1 base and J dropped 5 bases, with 15 bases sitting between them. Looked up from germline, CDR1 is MNHEY and CDR2 is SVGEGT. This CDR3 contains 15 residues. CDR3: CASSYFTGGPHEQYF. CDR3 coding DNA: TGTGCCAGCAGTTACTTCACCGGAGGGCCCCACGAGCAGTACTTC.

On this clonotype itself: Relative to the germline gene, one junction end is altered; a read error may explain this. The chain combines TRBV20-1 with TRBJ2-1; TRBD2 matches at 10 bases. CDR1 and CDR2 from the germline V gene are DFQATT and SNEGSKA (reference sequence). CDR3 length equals 14 residues. The CDR3 protein is CSARTSGGYNEQLF. The CDR3 bases are TGCAGTGCCCGGACTAGCGGAGGATACAATGAGCAGCTCTTC.